The clone carrying this T cell receptor beta chain has just one count. Its target is not known. This CDR3 spans 12 amino acids. Germline V gene sequence: CDR1 MDHEN, CDR2 SYDVKM. V was clipped by 5 bases and J by 9 bases, with 13 bases between them. These data originate in a study of T cell responses to AZD1222 COVID-19 vaccine. Study-level findings and limits: Variant regions that are unmutated are reportedly the target of nearly half of spike-specific TCRs.

Using immunoSEQ multiplex PCR, the repertoire was profiled, and TCRdb retains in-frame clones only, with some absent. Altogether under 95,000 clones are present, under 90% being singletons, with the ten largest covering 1.2% to 1.5%. Source: peripheral blood, taken 28 days after the second AZD1222 dose. The chain carries TRBV28 and TRBJ2-5, with D possibly being TRBD2 (5 bases). The origin of this receptor is an adult who received the AZD1222 COVID-19 vaccine. CDR3 DNA sequence: TGTGCCAGCAGTCCTACCCCGAGGGCCCAGTACTTC. The encoded protein is CASSPTPRAQYF.